This entry describes one TCR beta chain. What it recognizes is unknown. These data originate in a study of T cell responses to AZD1222 COVID-19 vaccine. Study-level background: Samples with a second dose at about 4 or about 12 weeks were pooled together.

General study points: Clonal diversity may have been underestimated in mostly white British donors. Nearly half of spike-specific TCRs reportedly target unmutated variant regions.

Produced via immunoSEQ multiplex PCR; TCRdb's table is partial and in-frame only. The sample lists 150,000 to 200,000 clones, around 93% occurring once. This receptor was taken from an adult in good health. The sample here was peripheral blood, taken on day 0 of AZD1222 vaccination.

The CDR3: CASGREGALNEQFF. For the CDR3, the DNA is TGTGCCAGCGGGCGGGAGGGGGCCCTCAATGAGCAGTTCTTC. V and J are TRBV6-5 and TRBJ2-1, with 9 bases that match TRBD2. The CDR3 spans 14 residues. Germline assignment: CDR1 MNHEY and CDR2 SVGAGI. J lost 6 bases, V lost 8 bases, and 8 bases had no gene match.